What follows describes a single T cell receptor beta chain. This entry comes from a study of cytomegalovirus exposure and HLA in healthy donors. The PCR had 60 Vbeta and 13 Jbeta primers. Sequencing was performed with immunoSEQ multiplex PCR; in TCRdb, only in-frame clones are kept and a portion is missing. The sample comprises 75,000 to 100,000 clones, 65% to 85% of which are singletons, and roughly 13% rests with the top ten. Source material: PBMCs. The sequence was collected from a woman aged 70-85 years in good health and CMV-seropositive.

The CDR3 nucleotides are TGCGCCAGCAGCCAAGATACCCACCCCGACAGGGGAAACATTCAGTACTTC. This sequence encodes CASSQDTHPDRGNIQYF. The rearrangement joins TRBV4-3 to TRBJ2-4; TRBD1 matches 8 bases. V lost 0 bases and J lost 6; bases outside the gene matches: 10. This CDR3 contains 17 residues. Germline V CDR1 and CDR2: LGHNA, YSLEER.